The following is a TCR beta chain sequence with its context. Its antigen remains unidentified. The sample is drawn from a study of radiotherapy plus CTLA-4 blockade in lung cancer. The overall study: Objective responses were recorded in roughly 17% of patients, with disease control recorded in around 30%. The study's findings and limits: Blood saw expansion of tumor-derived TCR clones after radiotherapy plus ipilimumab.

The germline gives CDR1 SGDLS, CDR2 YYNGEE. The CDR3 runs to 16 residues. Trimming shortened V by 0 bases and J by 5 bases, and 17 bases separated the two germline ends. Focal radiation plus CTLA-4 blockade with ipilimumab was administered to patients who had chemo-refractory metastatic non-small-cell lung cancer. Clones were sequenced by immunoSEQ multiplex PCR, and TCRdb holds only the in-frame ones, with some missing. The table has approximately 85,000 clones, approximately 84% seen once; the top ten hold approximately 1.9%. This receptor was identified in a human donor with non-small cell lung cancer who had a partial response to radiotherapy plus ipilimumab. The rearrangement links TRBV9 to TRBJ1-1; D is perhaps TRBD1 (5 bases). The source was peripheral blood, collected from a patient treated with radiotherapy plus ipilimumab. The chain's CDR3 is CASSVGVGRVGTEAFF. CDR3 DNA: TGTGCCAGCAGCGTAGGGGTGGGCAGGGTTGGGACTGAAGCTTTCTTT.